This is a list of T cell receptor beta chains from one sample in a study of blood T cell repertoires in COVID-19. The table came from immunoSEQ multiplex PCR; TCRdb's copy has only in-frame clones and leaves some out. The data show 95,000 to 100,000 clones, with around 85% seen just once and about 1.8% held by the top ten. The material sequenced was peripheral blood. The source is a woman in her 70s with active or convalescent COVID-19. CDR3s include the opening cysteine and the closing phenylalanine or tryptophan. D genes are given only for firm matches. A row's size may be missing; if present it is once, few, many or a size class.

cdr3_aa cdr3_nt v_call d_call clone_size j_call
CASSFRVGEQYF TGTGCCAGCAGTTTCAGGGTGGGGGAGCAGTACTTC TRBV27 . once TRBJ2-7
CASSHLSGGAPGELFF TGCGCCAGCAGCCACCTTAGCGGGGGGGCCCCCGGGGAGCTGTTTTTT TRBV4-1 TRBD2 . TRBJ2-2
CASSEDRGNGYTF TGTGCCAGCAGTGAAGACAGGGGGAATGGCTACACCTTC TRBV6-1 TRBD1 . TRBJ1-2
CASSPGSSGGEKLFF TGTGCCAGCAGCCCAGGGTCGTCAGGGGGAGAAAAACTGTTTTTT TRBV3-1/TRBV3-2 TRBD1 . TRBJ1-4
CASSRGTGRTEAFF TGTGCCAGCAGTCGCGGGACAGGGCGGACTGAAGCTTTCTTT TRBV6-5 TRBD1 . TRBJ1-1
CASSLEGFGTEAFF TGCGCCAGCAGCTTGGAGGGGTTTGGAACTGAAGCTTTCTTT TRBV5-1 . . TRBJ1-1
CASSGAGNSPLHF TGTGCCAGCAGCGGGGCAGGGAATTCACCCCTCCACTTT TRBV5-6 . . TRBJ1-6
CASSPDRNSGANVLTF TGTGCCAGCAGTCCCGACAGGAACTCTGGGGCCAACGTCCTGACTTTC TRBV7-9 . . TRBJ2-6
CASAAEGLNTDTQYF TGTGCCAGCGCGGCGGAGGGCCTAAACACAGATACGCAGTATTTT TRBV2 . . TRBJ2-3
CASSQVRDSREQFF TGCGCCAGCAGCCAAGTTCGGGACTCTCGAGAGCAGTTCTTC TRBV4-3 . . TRBJ2-1
CASSSPVLVPYEQYF TGTGCCAGCAGTTCCCCGGTGTTGGTCCCCTACGAGCAGTACTTC TRBV6-2/TRBV6-3 . . TRBJ2-7
CASSIEKGAPYEQYF TGTGCCAGTAGTATTGAAAAGGGGGCCCCTTACGAGCAGTACTTC TRBV19 TRBD1 . TRBJ2-7
CASSFGTGVVEQYF TGTGCCAGCAGCTTTGGGACAGGCGTCGTCGAGCAGTACTTC TRBV5-6 TRBD1 . TRBJ2-7
CASSSDRGTEAFF TGTGCCAGCAGTTCGGACAGGGGGACTGAAGCTTTCTTT TRBV6-5 TRBD1 . TRBJ1-1
CAWTSRQANNSPLHF TGTGCCTGGACCTCACGACAGGCAAATAATTCACCCCTCCACTTT TRBV30 . . TRBJ1-6
CASSLAGSSYNEQFF TGTGCCAGCAGCTTAGCGGGGAGCTCCTACAATGAGCAGTTCTTC TRBV11-2 . few TRBJ2-1
CASSFGGGGNQPQHF TGTGCCAGCAGCTTTGGAGGGGGCGGCAATCAGCCCCAGCATTTT TRBV7-2 TRBD1 . TRBJ1-5
CASSLQAGGRDTQYF TGTGCCAGCAGCTTACAAGCGGGGGGGAGAGATACGCAGTATTTT TRBV7-2 TRBD2 . TRBJ2-3
CASSPGTSGVSETQYF TGTGCCAGCAGCCCCGGGACTAGCGGGGTCTCAGAGACCCAGTACTTC TRBV5-6 TRBD2 . TRBJ2-5